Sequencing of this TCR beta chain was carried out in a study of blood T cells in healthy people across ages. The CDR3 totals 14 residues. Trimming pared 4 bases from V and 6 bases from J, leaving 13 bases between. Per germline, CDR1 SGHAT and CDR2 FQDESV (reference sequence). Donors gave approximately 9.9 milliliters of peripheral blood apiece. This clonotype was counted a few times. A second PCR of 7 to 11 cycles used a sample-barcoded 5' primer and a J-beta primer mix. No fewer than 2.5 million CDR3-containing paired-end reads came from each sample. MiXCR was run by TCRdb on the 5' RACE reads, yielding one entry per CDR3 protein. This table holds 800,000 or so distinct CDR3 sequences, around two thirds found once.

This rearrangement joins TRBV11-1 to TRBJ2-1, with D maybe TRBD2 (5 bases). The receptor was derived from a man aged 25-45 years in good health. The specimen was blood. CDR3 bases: TGTGCCAGCAGCTCGGGAATAGTCGGCAATGAGCAGTTCTTC. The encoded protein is CASSSGIVGNEQFF.